A single sample is the source of the 28 T cell receptor beta chains below, sequenced in a study of PD-L1 blockade in urothelial cancer. Here immunoSEQ multiplex PCR was the method, and the copy in TCRdb shows in-frame clones only, minus some. The profile shows 65,000 to 80,000 clones, about 85% of them singletons. Sequencing used PBMCs, obtained around atezolizumab (anti-PD-L1) treatment. The source is a man between 65 and 85 years old with urothelial cancer.

This sequence joins TRBV7-6 and TRBJ2-1; 9 nucleotides align to TRBD2. The CDR3 covers 17 residues. CDR1 SGHVS and CDR2 FNYEAQ come from the germline V gene. V shed 2 bases and J 5 bases; nucleotides not matched to a gene: 10. CDR3 coding DNA: TGTGCCAGCAGCTTATCCTTCTCTAGCGGGATTAACAATGAGCAGTTCTTC. This codes for CASSLSFSSGINNEQFF.

This sequence joins TRBV11-2 and TRBJ1-1, with D possibly TRBD1 on 6 matching bases. The V gene's germline CDR1 is SGHAT and CDR2 FQNNGV. The CDR3 is 16 amino acids. V lost 5 bases to trimming and J lost 1 base, with 17 bases between them. The DNA for the CDR3 is TGTGCCAGCAGCCCGGAGACAGGAGATTGGAACACTGAAGCTTTCTTT. Protein sequence: CASSPETGDWNTEAFF.

This chain connects TRBV19 to TRBJ2-3; 8 nucleotides match TRBD2. Trimming cost V 3 bases and J 4 bases; bases outside gene matches: 12. The CDR3 loop spans 17 amino acids. Germline CDR1 LNHDA, CDR2 SQIVND (reference sequence). The CDR3 DNA reads as TGTGCCAGTAGTATCCGCGCCAGCGGGAGTTTTGCAGATACGCAGTATTTT. Translating gives CASSIRASGSFADTQYF.

This chain joins TRBV27 and TRBJ1-1; TRBD1 agrees at 8 bases. This CDR3 region has 13 residues. CDR1 is MNHEY, CDR2 SMNVEV, per germline (reference sequence). Unmatched junction bases numbered 2, after V lost 1 base and J lost 7 bases. This chain's CDR3 is CASSLWGTGEAFF. CDR3 nucleotides: TGTGCCAGCAGTTTATGGGGGACAGGTGAAGCTTTCTTT.

The rearrangement joins TRBV6-5 to TRBJ1-5; no clear D. This CDR3 is built from 15 residues. Trimming took off 6 bases at V and 2 bases at J, with 14 bases between the two ends. CDR1 and CDR2 from the germline V gene are MNHEY and SVGAGI. The CDR3 protein is CASRLSLDGNQPQHF. CDR3 nucleotide sequence: TGTGCCAGCAGGCTATCCCTAGATGGCAATCAGCCCCAGCATTTT.

This clone was seen only once. This chain connects TRBV6-5 to TRBJ1-1, with 9 positions matching TRBD1. Germline values: CDR1 MNHEY, CDR2 SVGAGI. V dropped 0 bases and J dropped 4; count of bases not matched to a gene: 3. This CDR3 comprises 15 residues. CDR3 protein: CASSYSDRGSTEAFF. The CDR3 coding sequence is TGTGCCAGCAGTTACTCGGACAGGGGAAGCACTGAAGCTTTCTTT.

The chain has TRBV6-5 and TRBJ1-1, with D unresolved. Germline lookup yields CDR1 MNHEY and CDR2 SVGAGI. V was shortened by 2 bases and J by 2 bases, with 6 bases between the two germline ends. This CDR3 region has 13 residues. The CDR3 loop is CASSYAVNTEAFF. Written as DNA, the CDR3 is TGTGCCAGCAGTTACGCAGTTAACACTGAAGCTTTCTTT.

The V gene is TRBV4-1, the J gene TRBJ2-1, with 8 bases fitting TRBD2. CDR3 length: 15 residues. Germline CDR1 reads MGHRA; CDR2 reads YSYEKL. V shed 7 bases and J 7 bases; nucleotides not matched to a gene: 12. The CDR3 reads CASNQEWTSKNEQFF. CDR3 coding DNA: TGCGCCAGCAATCAAGAATGGACTAGCAAAAATGAGCAGTTCTTC.

This clone was observed a handful of times. The genes are TRBV7-8 and TRBJ2-1; 9 bases line up with TRBD2. This CDR3 is 16 amino acids long. Per germline, CDR1 SGHVS and CDR2 FQNEAQ. With V trimmed by 5 bases and J by 9 bases, 14 bases remained unmatched. The CDR3 region has the DNA TGTGCCAGCAGCCCGCCCTTAGCTAGCGGGACGGGTGAGCAGTTCTTC. Its translation: CASSPPLASGTGEQFF.

The chain uses TRBV6-1 and TRBJ2-5, with 10 bases identical to TRBD2. The junction had 6 bases not matched to a gene; V was cut back by 3 bases and J by 2 bases. The germline V gene has CDR1 MNHNS and CDR2 SASEGT. This CDR3 region has 16 residues. The CDR3 sequence: CASSDASGSVQETQYF. CDR3 nucleotides: TGTGCCAGCAGTGATGCTAGCGGGAGTGTTCAAGAGACCCAGTACTTC.

This chain links TRBV4-1 with TRBJ1-2; 8 bases are a match to TRBD1. Germline-derived CDR1 and CDR2 are MGHRA and YSYEKL. The CDR3 sequence is 17 residues long. The V gene end was trimmed by 0 bases and the J gene end by 2 bases; junction bases not matched to a gene: 8. The CDR3 reads CASSQDRQGAQNYGYTF. The CDR3 nucleotides read TGCGCCAGCAGCCAAGATCGGCAGGGGGCGCAGAACTATGGCTACACCTTC.

CDR3 sequence: CASSLVAGETDTQYF. DNA of the CDR3: TGCGCCAGCAGCTTGGTGGCGGGAGAGACAGATACGCAGTATTTT. This chain uses TRBV5-1 with TRBJ2-3; 7 bases map to TRBD2. V was clipped by 0 bases and J by 3 bases; unmatched bases: 4. The CDR3 runs 15 residues. Germline CDR1 reads SGHRS; CDR2 reads YFSETQ.

The rearrangement joins TRBV18 to TRBJ2-1; D is perhaps TRBD1 (5 bases). Germline CDR1 KGHSH, CDR2 LQKENI. The CDR3 runs to 17 residues. Trimming stripped 2 bases from V and 0 bases from J, with 14 bases between. The CDR3 nucleotides read TGTGCCAGCTCACCAGAAGACAGATACGACTCCTACAATGAGCAGTTCTTC. It codes for CASSPEDRYDSYNEQFF. The full variable domain, in which reference TRBV18 and TRBJ2-1 provide the parts outside the CDR3, is NAGVMQNPRHLVRRRGQEARLRCSPMKGHSHVYWYRQLPEEGLKFMVYLQKENIIDESGMPKERFSAEFPKEGPSILRIQQVVRGDSAAYFCASSPEDRYDSYNEQFFGPGTRLTVL.

The chain has TRBV25-1 and TRBJ2-7; D perhaps matches TRBD1 (6 bases). This CDR3 contains 14 residues. V lost 3 bases to trimming and J lost 3 bases, with 12 bases between them. Germline CDR1 is MGHDK and CDR2 is SYGVNS. The CDR3, as DNA: TGTGCCAGCAGTGATGGGTCCAGGGGCTACGAGCAGTACTTC. Translation: CASSDGSRGYEQYF.

In DNA form, the CDR3 reads TGTGCCAGCAGTTCCCCAAGGTTGGGGCTCTACAATGAGCAGTTCTTC. Translating it yields CASSSPRLGLYNEQFF. The chain combines TRBV28 with TRBJ2-1; TRBD1 is a possible D gene (5 bases). From germline, CDR1 is MDHEN and CDR2 SYDVKM. The V and J ends lost 4 bases and 3 bases respectively, with 16 bases between them. The CDR3 is 16 amino acids.

The J gene is TRBJ2-5, the V gene TRBV14, with 12 bases fitting TRBD2. There are 18 residues in the CDR3. The germline V gene has CDR1 SGHDN and CDR2 FVKESK. The J segment lost 1 base and the V segment lost 1 base, leaving 7 bases of the junction unmatched. The CDR3 region is CASSQARTSGRFQETQYF. In DNA form, the CDR3 reads TGTGCCAGCAGCCAAGCTCGAACTAGCGGGAGGTTCCAAGAGACCCAGTACTTC.

This chain uses TRBV19 with TRBJ1-2; 11 bases are shared with TRBD1. The V segment lost 8 bases and the J segment 5 bases; nucleotides outside the gene matches: 1. Germline V gene data show CDR1 as LNHDA and CDR2 as SQIVND (reference sequence). This CDR3 region has 12 residues. The CDR3 sequence is CASGTGGYGYTF. The CDR3, as DNA: TGTGCCAGTGGGACAGGGGGATATGGCTACACCTTC.

This clone has just a few counts. The gene calls are TRBV6-5 and TRBJ2-7; D might be TRBD2 (6 bases). This CDR3 is 13 amino acids long. Germline V lookup: CDR1 MNHEY, CDR2 SVGAGI. Trimming took 6 bases from V and 2 from J, leaving 11 bases between them. The CDR3 reads CASRREATYEQYF. CDR3 bases: TGTGCCAGCAGGCGGGAAGCTACCTACGAGCAGTACTTC.

The chain uses TRBV5-1 and TRBJ2-3; 7 bases are shared with TRBD2. Germline V lookup: CDR1 SGHRS, CDR2 YFSETQ. CDR3 length: 16 amino acids. V shed 4 bases, J shed 0 bases, and the junction held 8 bases outside the gene matches. The CDR3 is CASSAISGGSTDTQYF. DNA of the CDR3: TGCGCCAGCAGCGCTATTTCGGGGGGTAGCACAGATACGCAGTATTTT.

V and J are TRBV20-1 and TRBJ2-3; perhaps TRBD2 as D (5 bases). This CDR3 has 11 residues. Trimming removed 5 bases at V and 5 bases at J, with 8 bases between. Per germline, CDR1 DFQATT and CDR2 SNEGSKA (reference sequence). CDR3 bases: TGCAGTGCTCGGGATGTAGATACGCAGTATTTT. Amino acid sequence: CSARDVDTQYF.

The V and J genes are TRBV11-2 and TRBJ1-1; the match to TRBD1 covers 9 bases. The V segment lost 5 bases and the J segment 6 bases; nucleotides outside the gene matches: 7. Germline assignment: CDR1 SGHAT and CDR2 FQNNGV. This CDR3 comprises 14 residues. CDR3 in DNA: TGTGCCAGCAGCACTGGGACAGGGAGCCCTGAAGCTTTCTTT. Translated: CASSTGTGSPEAFF.

The chain employs TRBV9 and TRBJ2-2; a weak D match, TRBD2 (5 bases). The germline gives CDR1 SGDLS, CDR2 YYNGEE. V was pared by 4 bases and J by 3 bases, with 19 bases between. This CDR3 is 17 amino acids long. CDR3 DNA: TGTGCCAGCAGCCCGAGAGGGATGGCGATTTACACCGGGGAGCTGTTTTTT. The encoded protein is CASSPRGMAIYTGELFF. Full variable domain (rest looked up from reference TRBV9 and TRBJ2-2): DSGVTQTPKHLITATGQRVTLRCSPRSGDLSVYWYQQSLDQGLQFLIQYYNGEERAKGNILERFSAQQFPDLHSELNLSSLELGDSALYFCASSPRGMAIYTGELFFGEGSRLTVL.

This sequence joins TRBV5-5 and TRBJ1-3; tentatively, D is TRBD1 (5 bases). Germline V gene lookup returns CDR1 SGHKS and CDR2 YYEKEE (reference sequence). The V end was cut by 2 bases, the J end by 0 bases, with 6 bases between. This CDR3 region has 14 residues. CDR3 sequence (DNA): TGTGCCAGCAGCTTCCAGGGCTCTGGAAACACCATATATTTT. Residues: CASSFQGSGNTIYF.

This clone was observed once. The V gene is TRBV6-5, the J gene TRBJ1-5, with D maybe TRBD1 (5 bases). Germline V gene sequence: CDR1 MNHEY, CDR2 SVGAGI. CDR3 length: 15 residues. Trimming stripped 6 bases from V and 4 bases from J, with 16 bases between. Here the CDR3 reads CASRPRGARNQPQHF. Written as DNA, the CDR3 is TGTGCCAGCAGACCTCGTGGGGCCCGGAATCAGCCCCAGCATTTT.

The CDR3, as DNA: TGTGCCAGCAGTCCCCACGGGACTAGCGGAGTCAATGAGCAGTTCTTC. It yields the protein CASSPHGTSGVNEQFF. The chain links TRBV28 to TRBJ2-1, with 11 bases that match TRBD2. V trimming: 5 bases; J trimming: 6 bases; junction bases outside the gene matches: 9. CDR1 MDHEN and CDR2 SYDVKM come from the germline V gene. The CDR3 is made up of 16 amino acids.

The chain couples TRBV5-1 to TRBJ2-7, with 11 bases identical to TRBD2. With 4 bases clipped from V and 6 bases from J, the junction kept 12 bases outside the gene matches. Germline V gene sequence: CDR1 SGHRS, CDR2 YFSETQ. The CDR3 has 16 amino acids. This chain's CDR3 is CASSPGTSGGFSEQYF. The CDR3 region has the DNA TGCGCCAGCAGCCCCGGGACTAGCGGTGGGTTTTCCGAGCAGTACTTC.

The chain has TRBV5-6 and TRBJ1-4, with 8 bases fitting TRBD1. The CDR3 contains 18 residues. With 4 bases clipped from V and 0 bases from J, the junction kept 11 bases outside the gene matches. Germline V gene lookup returns CDR1 SGHDT and CDR2 YYEEEE. DNA for the CDR3: TGTGCCAGCAGCATCCGACAGGGGAGAAGCGCAACTAATGAAAAACTGTTTTTT. It specifies CASSIRQGRSATNEKLFF.

The CDR3 protein is CASSLQGIYEQYF. The DNA for the CDR3 is TGTGCCAGCAGCTTACAGGGGATATACGAGCAGTACTTC. The chain combines TRBV5-6 with TRBJ2-7; 7 nucleotides agree with TRBD1. The CDR3 consists of 13 residues. J lost 4 bases, V lost 2 bases, and 3 bases had no gene match. Germline CDR1 reads SGHDT; CDR2 reads YYEEEE.